The 23 T cell receptor beta chains given below trace back to one sample, sequenced in a study of T cell responses to AZD1222 COVID-19 vaccine. The assay was immunoSEQ multiplex PCR, and TCRdb's table has in-frame clones only and misses some. There are about 120,000 clones in the sample; approximately 85% occur only once, and roughly 3.8% lies in the top ten. This specimen was peripheral blood, taken on day 0 of MenACWY control vaccination. The source of these receptors is an adult in good health.

The chain joins TRBV6-6 to TRBJ1-1; a weak D match, TRBD1 (5 bases). Germline values: CDR1 MNHNY, CDR2 SVGAGI (reference sequence). CDR3 length: 17 residues. V shed 5 bases and J shed 3 bases, with 22 bases lying between them. This CDR3 is CASSPPPAWGTYTEAFF. CDR3 DNA: TGTGCCAGCAGTCCCCCCCCCGCGTGGGGGACCTACACTGAAGCTTTCTTT.

This sequence joins TRBV5-4 and TRBJ1-6; 7 bases map to TRBD1. This CDR3 region has 16 residues. The germline gives CDR1 SGHNT, CDR2 YYREEE (reference sequence). V trimming: 5 bases; J trimming: 0 bases; junction bases outside the gene matches: 5. The chain's CDR3 is CASSNRGSSYNSPLHF. CDR3 coding DNA: TGTGCCAGCAGTAACAGGGGTAGCTCCTATAATTCACCCCTCCACTTT.

This sequence joins TRBV5-1 and TRBJ1-5; D is possibly TRBD1 (5 bases). CDR3 size: 15 residues. With 4 bases removed from V and 3 bases from J, the gap between germline ends came to 14 bases. The V gene's germline CDR1 is SGHRS and CDR2 YFSETQ. CDR3 coding DNA: TGCGCCAGCAGCGAGGAAGGGACCAACAATCAGCCCCAGCATTTT. Encoded protein: CASSEEGTNNQPQHF.

The rearrangement uses TRBV30 and TRBJ1-4; D is unresolved. Trimming left V 1 base short and J 2 bases short, with 5 bases between. Germline loops: CDR1 GTSNPN, CDR2 SVGIG (reference sequence). The CDR3 loop spans 13 amino acids. CDR3: CAWSAHTNEKLFF. The CDR3 DNA reads TGTGCCTGGAGTGCCCACACTAATGAAAAACTGTTTTTT.

This chain uses TRBV11-3 with TRBJ2-1; TRBD2 agrees at 9 bases. This CDR3 has 14 amino acids. Germline V gives CDR1 SGHNT, CDR2 YENEEA. With V trimmed by 1 base and J by 12 bases, 7 bases remained unmatched. CDR3 sequence reads: CASSLGGGGAAQFF. CDR3 DNA: TGTGCCAGCAGCTTAGGCGGCGGGGGGGCGGCGCAGTTCTTC.

In nucleotides, the CDR3 is TGTGCCAGCAGCCAAACGGACCCTGACTCCTACGAGCAGTACTTC. Its protein is CASSQTDPDSYEQYF. The chain is built from TRBV28 and TRBJ2-7; D gene ambiguous. The CDR3 runs 15 residues. V was shortened by 6 bases and J by 0 bases, with 15 bases between the two germline ends. Germline lookup yields CDR1 MDHEN and CDR2 SYDVKM.

This clone has a handful of counts. V is TRBV28 and J is TRBJ1-6, with D possibly being TRBD1 (5 bases). The V end lost 0 bases, the J end lost 4 bases, and 13 bases lay between the germline ends. The germline CDR1 and CDR2 sequences are MDHEN and SYDVKM. This CDR3 comprises 17 residues. CDR3 in amino acids: CASSLWQIGVYNSPLHF. The CDR3 coding sequence is TGTGCCAGCAGTTTATGGCAGATAGGGGTGTATAATTCACCCCTCCACTTT.

This clone was seen only a few times. This chain uses TRBV4-3 with TRBJ2-3, with 11 bases that match TRBD2. CDR3 size: 17 residues. The V and J ends lost 4 bases and 5 bases, in that order; junction bases with no gene match: 11. Germline V lookup: CDR1 LGHNA, CDR2 YSLEER. In DNA, the CDR3 is TGCGCCAGCAGCCCCCATCAGACTAGCGGGGTAGGAGATACGCAGTATTTT. Translated, it gives CASSPHQTSGVGDTQYF.

The V call is TRBV28, the J call TRBJ2-2; D call uncertain. V shed 6 bases and J shed 4 bases, with 12 bases lying between them. Germline assignment: CDR1 MDHEN and CDR2 SYDVKM. CDR3 size: 14 residues. The CDR3 loop reads CASRVPWGTGELFF. In DNA form, the CDR3 reads TGTGCCAGCAGGGTCCCCTGGGGCACCGGGGAGCTGTTTTTT.

The chain uses TRBV27 and TRBJ2-7, with D tentatively TRBD2 (5 bases). V gave up 2 bases and J gave up 2 bases, with 16 bases separating them. The CDR3 is 16 amino acids. CDR1 is MNHEY, CDR2 SMNVEV, per germline (reference sequence). CDR3 in DNA: TGTGCCAGCAGTTTACAAGGGCGGACTCTTGCCTACGAGCAGTACTTC. Its protein product is CASSLQGRTLAYEQYF.

J is TRBJ2-1 and V is TRBV7-2; 9 bases fit TRBD2. This CDR3 has 17 residues. CDR1 is SGHTA and CDR2 is FQGNSA in the germline V gene. After removal of 0 bases from V and 6 bases from J, the junction contained 9 bases not matched to a gene. CDR3 residues: CASSLALGRGGLNEQFF. The CDR3 region has the DNA TGTGCCAGCAGCTTAGCCCTAGGGCGGGGGGGCCTCAATGAGCAGTTCTTC. The full variable domain, with the rest looked up from reference TRBV7-2 and TRBJ2-1, is GAGVSQSPSNKVTEKGKDVELRCDPISGHTALYWYRQSLGQGLEFLIYFQGNSAPDKSGLPSDRFSAERTGGSVSTLTIQRTQQEDSAVYLCASSLALGRGGLNEQFFGPGTRLTVL.

The CDR3 sequence is CASTQKRGESYEQYF. DNA for the CDR3: TGTGCCAGCACCCAAAAGCGGGGGGAATCCTACGAGCAGTACTTC. The rearrangement uses TRBV6-6 and TRBJ2-7; TRBD2 matches 9 bases. The germline gives CDR1 MNHNY, CDR2 SVGAGI (reference sequence). V shed 7 bases, J shed 1 base, and the junction held 8 bases outside the gene matches. The CDR3 loop spans 15 amino acids.

In DNA form, the CDR3 reads TGTGCCACCAGCAGACCGCGGACAGGGGGCCTGTCTGGGGCCAACGTCCTGACTTTC. Its translation is CATSRPRTGGLSGANVLTF. J is TRBJ2-6 and V is TRBV15; 11 bases align to TRBD1. Germline V lookup: CDR1 LNHNV, CDR2 YYDKDF (reference sequence). The CDR3 consists of 19 residues. J gave up 1 base and V 2 bases, and 7 bases lay outside the gene matches.

This clone has just a few counts. This chain joins TRBV6-5 and TRBJ1-6; TRBD1 matches 7 bases. V was clipped by 6 bases and J by 7 bases; unmatched bases: 6. Looked up from germline, CDR1 is MNHEY and CDR2 is SVGAGI. This CDR3 is built from 14 residues. In DNA, the CDR3 is TGTGCCAGCAGCCCGGGACAGAAGAATTCACCCCTCCACTTT. Its translation is CASSPGQKNSPLHF.

This clone was counted a few times. The J gene is TRBJ2-7, the V gene TRBV7-3; no firm D call. V lost 2 bases and J 0 bases, leaving 8 bases between the germline ends. This CDR3 spans 14 amino acids. CDR1 and CDR2 from the germline V gene are SGHTA and FQGTGA. The CDR3 DNA sequence: TGTGCCAGCAGCTTAGATGCCGGCTCCTACGAGCAGTACTTC. Protein: CASSLDAGSYEQYF. Based on the CDR3 plus reference TRBV7-3 and TRBJ2-7, the full variable domain is GAGVSQTPSNKVTEKGKYVELRCDPISGHTALYWYRQSLGQGPEFLIYFQGTGAADDSGLPNDRFFAVRPEGSVSTLKIQRTERGDSAVYLCASSLDAGSYEQYFGPGTRLTVT.

This rearrangement joins TRBV7-6 to TRBJ1-1, with D hard to call. CDR1 SGHVS and CDR2 FNYEAQ come from the germline V gene. V lost 1 base and J lost 3, with 6 bases in between. CDR3 length: 13 amino acids. The CDR3 is CASSLGHDTEAFF. CDR3 DNA sequence: TGTGCCAGCAGCTTAGGACATGACACTGAAGCTTTCTTT.

V usage is TRBV5-1 and J usage is TRBJ2-5; 10 bases match TRBD1. The junction had 5 bases not matched to a gene; V was cut back by 0 bases and J by 0 bases. The CDR3 has 17 residues. Per germline, CDR1 SGHRS and CDR2 YFSETQ. The DNA of the CDR3 is TGCGCCAGCAGCTTGGCTGACAGGGGGCTTAACCAAGAGACCCAGTACTTC. It encodes CASSLADRGLNQETQYF.

This sequence joins TRBV7-2 and TRBJ1-5, with TRBD1 matching over 9 bases. The CDR3 is 15 amino acids. V was pared by 5 bases and J by 0 bases, with 2 bases of the junction left unmatched. The germline V gene has CDR1 SGHTA and CDR2 FQGNSA. CDR3 protein: CASSPGQGSNQPQHF. CDR3 nucleotides: TGTGCCAGCAGCCCGGGACAGGGTAGCAATCAGCCCCAGCATTTT.

V usage is TRBV4-3 and J usage is TRBJ1-2; D remains unclear. V lost 0 bases and J lost 6, with 14 bases in between. The CDR3 covers 15 residues. CDR1 and CDR2 (germline): LGHNA, YSLEER. The CDR3 reads CASSQEVERMDGYTF. The CDR3 DNA is TGCGCCAGCAGCCAAGAGGTGGAACGAATGGATGGCTACACCTTC.

This clone was recorded once. The chain joins TRBV7-2 to TRBJ1-1, with a weak D call TRBD1 (5 bases). In germline, CDR1 is SGHTA, CDR2 FQGNSA. CDR3 length: 13 amino acids. V gave up 1 base and J gave up 8 bases, with 11 bases separating them. CDR3 sequence reads: CASSLGQNDEAFF. The CDR3 nucleotides are TGTGCCAGCAGCTTAGGACAGAATGACGAAGCTTTCTTT.

V gene TRBV6-2 or TRBV6-3 combines with J gene TRBJ2-7; D uncertain. The CDR3 has 13 amino acids. Germline-derived CDR1 and CDR2 are MNHEY and SVGEGT. The V end was cut by 2 bases, the J end by 3 bases, with 8 bases between. The CDR3 spells CASSYQSGYEQYF. Here the CDR3 DNA reads TGTGCCAGCAGTTACCAGTCGGGCTACGAGCAGTACTTC.

The rearrangement links TRBV18 to TRBJ2-7; 13 bases are a match to TRBD2. After removal of 3 bases from V and 6 bases from J, the junction contained 2 bases not matched to a gene. Germline CDR1 KGHSH, CDR2 LQKENI. There are 14 residues in the CDR3. CDR3 loop: CASSPRTSGGEQYF. For the CDR3, the DNA is TGTGCCAGCTCACCCAGGACTAGCGGGGGCGAGCAGTACTTC.

CDR3 loop: CASSFGTGKGGAEAFF. CDR3 nucleotide sequence: TGCGCCAGCAGCTTTGGGACAGGTAAAGGGGGTGCTGAAGCTTTCTTT. The chain couples TRBV5-1 to TRBJ1-1; 8 bases match TRBD1. The CDR3 runs to 16 residues. CDR1 is SGHRS, CDR2 YFSETQ, per germline. V shed 2 bases, J shed 6 bases, and the junction held 12 bases outside the gene matches. Combining the CDR3 with reference TRBV5-1 and TRBJ1-1 gives the whole variable domain KAGVTQTPRYLIKTRGQQVTLSCSPISGHRSVSWYQQTPGQGLQFLFEYFSETQRNKGNFPGRFSGRQFSNSRSEMNVSTLELGDSALYLCASSFGTGKGGAEAFFGQGTRLTVV.